What follows are 27 T cell receptor beta chains derived from one specimen sequenced in a study of cytomegalovirus exposure and HLA in healthy donors. Primers included in the PCR were 60 Vbeta and 13 Jbeta primers. Only in-frame clones appear in the TCRdb table, and some are missing; sequencing was by immunoSEQ multiplex PCR. Recorded for this sample: some 110,000 clones. What was sequenced was PBMCs. These receptors were taken from a man aged 25-40 years in good health and CMV-seronegative.

The chain joins TRBV27 to TRBJ1-5; 7 positions match TRBD1. V gave up 6 bases and J gave up 2 bases; unmatched junction bases: 7. Germline lookup yields CDR1 MNHEY and CDR2 SMNVEV (reference sequence). CDR3 length: 15 residues. The CDR3 loop is CASSLTGAGNQPQHF. The CDR3 coding sequence is TGTGCCAGCAGCCTAACAGGGGCGGGCAATCAGCCCCAGCATTTT.

V gene TRBV12-5 combines with J gene TRBJ2-1; the D gene is possibly TRBD1 (5 bases). The CDR3 totals 16 residues. Germline CDR1 and CDR2: LGHNT and FRNRAP. Trimming cost V 2 bases and J 0 bases, with 11 bases left between them. CDR3 in amino acids: CASGLTGFNSYNEQFF. The CDR3 nucleotides read TGTGCTAGTGGTTTGACAGGTTTTAACTCCTACAATGAGCAGTTCTTC.

The genes are TRBV5-6 and TRBJ2-1; 8 nucleotides line up with TRBD2. The CDR3 runs to 15 residues. Per germline, CDR1 SGHDT and CDR2 YYEEEE. Trimming cost V 4 bases and J 7 bases; bases outside gene matches: 10. DNA for the CDR3: TGTGCCAGCAGCGTTGGACTAGCCCCTACAAATGAGCAGTTCTTC. This gives the protein CASSVGLAPTNEQFF.

The chain combines TRBV7-2 with TRBJ2-2, with D hard to call. The ends were cut back, 3 bases at V and 1 base at J, with 6 bases in the middle. Per germline, CDR1 SGHTA and CDR2 FQGNSA. CDR3 length: 14 amino acids. This chain's CDR3 is CASSFSLNTGELFF. CDR3 nucleotides: TGTGCCAGCAGCTTTTCTTTGAACACCGGGGAGCTGTTTTTT. Combining the CDR3 with reference TRBV7-2 and TRBJ2-2 gives the whole variable domain GAGVSQSPSNKVTEKGKDVELRCDPISGHTALYWYRQSLGQGLEFLIYFQGNSAPDKSGLPSDRFSAERTGGSVSTLTIQRTQQEDSAVYLCASSFSLNTGELFFGEGSRLTVL.

This rearrangement joins TRBV6-5 to TRBJ2-1, with TRBD2 matching over 9 bases. The CDR3 is made up of 14 amino acids. Germline-derived CDR1 and CDR2 are MNHEY and SVGAGI. The V gene end was trimmed by 6 bases and the J gene end by 4 bases; junction bases not matched to a gene: 4. The CDR3 reads CASRETSGYNEQFF. CDR3 in DNA: TGTGCCAGCAGGGAGACTAGCGGATACAATGAGCAGTTCTTC.

The chain recombines TRBV7-2 with TRBJ2-2, with D tentatively TRBD2 (6 bases). CDR1 is SGHTA, CDR2 FQGNSA, per germline. This CDR3 region has 14 residues. V dropped 6 bases and J dropped 8 bases, with 16 bases sitting between them. The CDR3 region has the DNA TGTGCCAGCAGTCAAGGACTCGGGGGAGGGGAGCTGTTTTTT. Its protein is CASSQGLGGGELFF.

The V call is TRBV2, the J call TRBJ1-2; D remains unclear. V shed 4 bases and J shed 2 bases, with 8 bases lying between them. Per germline, CDR1 SNHLY and CDR2 FYNNEI. The CDR3 contains 13 residues. The CDR3 protein is CASSVGTNYGYTF. The CDR3 DNA follows: TGTGCCAGCAGTGTGGGCACGAACTATGGCTACACCTTC.

The chain is built from TRBV7-2 and TRBJ1-1, with D perhaps matching TRBD1 (6 bases). The V end was cut by 5 bases, the J end by 1 base, with 14 bases between. This CDR3 comprises 15 residues. CDR1 is SGHTA and CDR2 is FQGNSA in the germline V gene. CDR3 coding DNA: TGTGCCAGCAGCCCCCAGAGGGGGTCGAACACTGAAGCTTTCTTT. Its translation: CASSPQRGSNTEAFF.

The gene calls are TRBV18 and TRBJ2-1; 14 bases line up with TRBD2. J lost 6 bases, V lost 6 bases, and 7 bases had no gene match. Germline assignment: CDR1 KGHSH and CDR2 LQKENI. The CDR3 is made up of 16 amino acids. In nucleotides, the CDR3 is TGTGCCAGCTCGCCTCAGACTAGCGGGGGGGCCAATGAGCAGTTCTTC. Its protein is CASSPQTSGGANEQFF.

The rearrangement links TRBV4-2 to TRBJ1-4, with D perhaps TRBD1 (6 bases). The CDR3 runs to 16 residues. CDR1 and CDR2 from the germline V gene are LGHNA and YNFKEQ. V was cut by 4 bases and J by 7 bases, with 19 bases left in between. This CDR3 is CASSPMGGALGEKLFF. In nucleotides, the CDR3 is TGTGCCAGCAGCCCAATGGGGGGGGCATTAGGTGAAAAACTGTTTTTT.

The V gene is TRBV7-2, the J gene TRBJ2-2; tentatively, D is TRBD1 (6 bases). Trimming removed 6 bases from V and 3 bases from J, with 11 bases in between. The germline V gene encodes CDR1 SGHTA and CDR2 FQGNSA. There are 14 residues in the CDR3. The DNA of the CDR3 is TGTGCCAGCAGGCCAGGGGAGTACACCGGGGAGCTGTTTTTT. Protein: CASRPGEYTGELFF.

The chain joins TRBV5-1 to TRBJ1-4, with D hard to call. Germline CDR1 SGHRS, CDR2 YFSETQ. The CDR3 length is 12 residues. The germline V and J ends were trimmed by 2 bases and 4 bases, with 3 bases remaining between them. The CDR3 DNA reads as TGCGCCAGCAGCTTACTTAATGAAAAACTGTTTTTT. This codes for CASSLLNEKLFF.

The V gene is TRBV4-2, the J gene TRBJ1-1; TRBD1 might be the D (5 bases). V lost 0 bases and J lost 4, with 18 bases in between. There are 17 residues in the CDR3. Germline V gene data show CDR1 as LGHNA and CDR2 as YNFKEQ. The CDR3 sequence: CASSQDPLGTGGTEAFF. CDR3 in DNA: TGTGCCAGCAGCCAAGATCCTCTAGGGACCGGGGGCACTGAAGCTTTCTTT.

The chain couples TRBV28 to TRBJ1-6; 7 nucleotides align to TRBD1. Looked up from germline, CDR1 is MDHEN and CDR2 is SYDVKM. V lost 4 bases and J lost 7; bases outside the gene matches: 10. CDR3 length: 16 residues. CDR3 nucleotide sequence: TGTGCCAGCAGTTACGTCCCTCCGGGACAGAATTCACCCCTCCACTTT. Its translation is CASSYVPPGQNSPLHF.

The chain recombines TRBV11-2 with TRBJ2-1; 9 bases are shared with TRBD2. With V trimmed by 2 bases and J by 4 bases, 3 bases remained unmatched. CDR1 and CDR2 (germline): SGHAT, FQNNGV. The CDR3 totals 15 residues. The CDR3 reads CASSLLAGTYNEQFF. CDR3 DNA: TGTGCCAGCAGCTTACTAGCGGGGACTTACAATGAGCAGTTCTTC.

The chain combines TRBV6-1 with TRBJ2-1, with a tentative D call TRBD2 (7 bases). Germline assignment: CDR1 MNHNS and CDR2 SASEGT. Trimming cost V 2 bases and J 0 bases, with 14 bases left between them. This CDR3 is 17 amino acids long. The CDR3: CASSEWVGGRSYNEQFF. CDR3 coding DNA: TGTGCCAGCAGTGAATGGGTCGGGGGGCGCTCCTACAATGAGCAGTTCTTC.

J is TRBJ2-7 and V is TRBV6-6; TRBD1 agrees at 10 bases. Per the germline V gene, CDR1 is MNHNY and CDR2 is SVGAGI (reference sequence). The CDR3 loop spans 15 amino acids. Trimming removed 8 bases from V and 4 bases from J; junction bases left unmatched: 11. CDR3 residues: CASSGEDRGKYEQYF. Written as DNA, the CDR3 is TGTGCCAGCTCAGGAGAGGACAGGGGGAAGTACGAGCAGTACTTC.

The V gene is TRBV19, the J gene TRBJ2-5; D might be TRBD1 (6 bases). Germline CDR1 and CDR2: LNHDA and SQIVND (reference sequence). The V and J ends lost 10 bases and 6 bases respectively, with 18 bases between them. There are 13 residues in the CDR3. The chain's CDR3 is CATEGQDRKTQYF. In DNA, the CDR3 is TGTGCCACCGAGGGACAAGATAGGAAGACCCAGTACTTC.

By frequency, this clone is medium-sized. The genes are TRBV10-2 and TRBJ2-7; a possible D gene is TRBD1 (6 bases). CDR1 WSHSY and CDR2 SAAADI come from the germline V gene. Trimming took off 10 bases at V and 4 bases at J, with 17 bases between the two ends. The CDR3 runs 13 residues. CDR3 DNA: TGCGCCATCAAGGCAGGGGTGTCTTACGAGCAGTACTTC. It specifies CAIKAGVSYEQYF.

DNA of the CDR3: TGTGCCAGCAGCTTGACTAGCGCTTCCTACGAGCAGTACTTC. It yields the protein CASSLTSASYEQYF. V usage is TRBV7-3 and J usage is TRBJ2-7, with 8 bases fitting TRBD2. V lost 3 bases to trimming and J lost 1 base; unmatched junction nucleotides: 2. Looked up from germline, CDR1 is SGHTA and CDR2 is FQGTGA. The length of the CDR3 is 14 residues.

The rearrangement links TRBV5-4 to TRBJ1-2; D uncertain. CDR1 is SGHNT and CDR2 is YYREEE in the germline V gene (reference sequence). This CDR3 is 14 amino acids long. V lost 3 bases to trimming and J lost 4 bases, with 13 bases between them. The CDR3 sequence: CASSSGRLPYGYTF. The CDR3 nucleotides read TGTGCCAGCAGCTCGGGGAGGCTGCCCTATGGCTACACCTTC.

The V gene is TRBV4-1, the J gene TRBJ1-5, with 10 bases that match TRBD1. Germline CDR1 is MGHRA and CDR2 is YSYEKL. V lost 3 bases, J lost 7 bases, and 9 bases stayed unmatched. This CDR3 is built from 16 residues. The CDR3 DNA sequence: TGCGCCAGCAGCCAGGAATTGGACAGGGGGGGACAGCCCCAGCATTTT. This codes for CASSQELDRGGQPQHF.

The chain is built from TRBV5-1 and TRBJ2-1; D perhaps matches TRBD1 (6 bases). The germline V and J ends were trimmed by 4 bases and 1 base, with 18 bases remaining between them. Germline assignment: CDR1 SGHRS and CDR2 YFSETQ. This CDR3 has 17 residues. For the CDR3, the DNA is TGCGCCAGCAGCCCAGGGGCCTTAGGGGAGTCCTACAATGAGCAGTTCTTC. Encoded protein: CASSPGALGESYNEQFF.

The chain has TRBV6-6 and TRBJ1-4, with D unclear. Germline V gene sequence: CDR1 MNHNY, CDR2 SVGAGI (reference sequence). The CDR3 runs to 14 residues. Trimming removed 6 bases from V and 0 bases from J, with 8 bases in between. The CDR3 is CASSLTATNEKLFF. CDR3 DNA sequence: TGTGCCAGCAGCCTCACTGCAACTAATGAAAAACTGTTTTTT.

The V gene is TRBV5-4, the J gene TRBJ2-6; D is perhaps TRBD1 (5 bases). Per the germline V gene, CDR1 is SGHNT and CDR2 is YYREEE (reference sequence). This CDR3 spans 13 amino acids. Deletions cut 5 bases from V and 5 bases from J, with 8 bases between. The CDR3 DNA reads TGTGCCAGCAGAACGGACAGGGCCAACGTCCTGACTTTC. Amino acids: CASRTDRANVLTF.

This chain connects TRBV10-3 to TRBJ2-3; 8 nucleotides match TRBD1. Germline loops: CDR1 ENHRY, CDR2 SYGVKD. The CDR3 has 15 amino acids. V lost 4 bases and J lost 3; bases outside the gene matches: 6. CDR3 loop: CAISGTGKVTDTQYF. CDR3 nucleotides: TGTGCCATCAGTGGGACAGGGAAAGTAACAGATACGCAGTATTTT.

The gene calls are TRBV5-1 and TRBJ2-5; 8 bases are a match to TRBD1. V lost 4 bases and J lost 5; bases outside the gene matches: 4. The CDR3 has 13 residues. CDR1 is SGHRS and CDR2 is YFSETQ in the germline V gene. The DNA for the CDR3 is TGCGCCAGCAGCGGGACAGGAGGGGAGACCCAGTACTTC. It is translated as CASSGTGGETQYF.